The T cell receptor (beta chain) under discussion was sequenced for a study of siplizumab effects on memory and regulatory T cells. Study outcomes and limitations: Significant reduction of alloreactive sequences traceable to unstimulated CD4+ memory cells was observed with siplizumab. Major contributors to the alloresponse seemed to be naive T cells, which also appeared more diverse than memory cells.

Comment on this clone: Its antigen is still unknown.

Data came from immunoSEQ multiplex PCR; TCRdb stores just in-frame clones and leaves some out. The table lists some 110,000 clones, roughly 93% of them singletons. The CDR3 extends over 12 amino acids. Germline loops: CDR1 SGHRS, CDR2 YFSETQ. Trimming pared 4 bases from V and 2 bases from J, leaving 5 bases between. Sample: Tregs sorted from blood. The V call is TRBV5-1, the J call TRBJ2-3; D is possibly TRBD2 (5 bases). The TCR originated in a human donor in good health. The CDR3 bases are TGCGCCAGCAGCGGACTCACAGATACGCAGTATTTT. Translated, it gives CASSGLTDTQYF.